This note documents a single T cell receptor beta chain sequence. No antigen is known for it. The record has no base qualities; no much larger clone is one base away. Libraries came from the immunoSEQ multiplex PCR assay. For the multiplex PCR, a mixture combining 60 forward primers for TCR Vbeta segments and 13 reverse primers for TCR Jbeta segments was used. Amplification of the CDR3 region of rearranged TCR beta genes was performed with a multiplex PCR assay on genomic DNA. The amplified TCR beta libraries were sequenced on the Illumina HiSeq System as 87-base-pair reads. As for the original processing: In a later analysis, 70 million to 95 million unique TCR beta chains were counted across the roughly 610 repertoires, and roughly 11 million of these chains were shared by at least two donors. A nearest-neighbor algorithm error-corrected the raw reads and collapsed the reads into unique sequences, merging closely related sequences to remove PCR and sequencing errors. CDR3 sequences were aligned to IMGT reference sequences to assign V, D and J gene segments. For a sequence to be retained, at least a six-nucleotide match to both a V gene segment and a J gene segment was required. A rearrangement was called productive if the CDR3 had no stop codons and remained in frame with V and J, and every other rearrangement was called non-productive. CDR3 was defined by IMGT convention, running from the second conserved V-encoded cysteine to the conserved J-encoded phenylalanine. Sequences without an unambiguous match to a single V gene segment were excluded from the earlier analysis of over 500 of the donors. In an earlier analysis of roughly 600 of the donors, a V segment was called functional when productive rearrangements were above 56.7%, and segregating when the standard deviation between donors exceeded 5%. A statistical classification framework was developed to diagnose cytomegalovirus status using the catalog of TCR beta chain sequences. In a later analysis, TCR nucleotide sequences were compared against IMGT/GENE-DB human TR gene sequences so that V and J genes could be assigned. A later analysis assigned CDR3 sequences and most-parsimonious VDJ recombination scenarios with the TCRdist pipeline. In a later analysis, each TCR beta chain was defined by its CDR3 amino acid sequence together with its V-gene family, and reads lacking a unique V-gene family were excluded. As a way to deal with suspected cross-contamination and a sequencing artifact, a later analysis dropped approximately 570 nucleotide sequences that were highly shared and had low generation probability. For each public chain, a later analysis derived a clonal expansion index from normalized ranks of inferred template counts within each repertoire. Generation probabilities in a later analysis came from a VDJ recombination model fitted to out-of-frame rearrangements, and those results were checked against IGoR. Hypergeometric tests were used in a later analysis to score TCR-TCR, TCR-HLA and TCR-CMV co-occurrence, with a repertoire-size bias correction applied to the TCR pairs. In a later analysis, false discovery rates were estimated by permuting HLA or CMV assignments 20 times. In a later analysis, co-occurring TCRs were grouped using DBSCAN, with TCRdist sequence similarity added in when clustering inside HLA-allele-positive subsets. For co-occurrence clustering, repertoires with fewer than 30,000 or more than 120,000 public chains were excluded, along with roughly 5 repertoires with anomalous nucleotide sharing. In TCRdb, the immuneACCESS table is reduced to in-frame sequences with V and J assigned. These tables do not hold every clone; where another copy was compared, an unresolved V gene accounts for under half, and the others remain unexplained. V and J calls and clone size come straight from that table; D and trimming were deduced from the DNA. The sample data list around 140,000 clones, and roughly 76% of these were observed just once. The leading ten clones occupy roughly 2.9% of the sample.

The cohort comprised some 730 healthy bone marrow donors. At the time of sampling, all cohort members were nominally healthy, though unrecorded immune exposures were likely present. The donor was CMV seronegative and was included in the group of a few hundred seronegative cohort members. Every donor gave a peripheral blood sample, and the peripheral blood mononuclear cells from that sample were used for TCR beta sequencing. The Qiagen DNeasy Blood Extraction Kit was used to extract genomic DNA from the blood cell samples. The data were obtained in a study of cytomegalovirus exposure and HLA in healthy donors (dated by TCRdb to the late 2010s). The study in broad terms: According to an earlier analysis of 550 to 700 of the donors, 150 million to 200 million T cells yielded 100 million or so unique TCR beta sequences and about 300 Gb of sequence data. An early release that covered about 600 HLA-typed donors contained approximately 320 gigabases of sequencing data and approximately 85 million unique TCR sequences. Of the 398 genotyped donors, roughly 76% were placed in the genetic ancestry cluster associated with self-reported Caucasian donors. The study aimed to test whether signatures of past pathogen exposure could be identified by cataloging public T cell receptors. Using immunosequencing, the study profiled T cell repertoires from roughly 650 subjects and related those repertoires to cytomegalovirus serostatus. A separate validation cohort of approximately 120 different subjects was used in addition to the roughly 720-subject first cohort. The study combined high-throughput TCR immunosequencing, statistical association of individual TCRs with disease status, and machine learning to predict cytomegalovirus infection status. In a later analysis, previously published TCR beta repertoires from 550 to 750 donors were re-analyzed and high-resolution HLA genotyping was added so that TCR occurrence patterns could be studied. The later analysis used no new phenotypic data to find candidate immune exposures, relying instead on TCR beta sequences and their occurrence across donors. To decide whether each TCR beta V gene segment behaved as functional or pseudogenic, an earlier analysis of approximately 590 of the donors relied on high-throughput TCR beta sequencing. Donor age, sex, ethnicity and CMV serostatus were compiled alongside the repertoire data. A later genetic analysis used genome-wide SNP genotypes for 398 of the 666 donors, treating that subset as a discovery cohort. All discovery cohort repertoires had been generated using a single sequencing platform. HLA typing included class I and class II loci at four-digit resolution. Typing coverage varied by locus: roughly 629-630 donors for A, B, C, DRB1 and DQB1; around 560 for DQA1; more than 600 for DPA1; more than 450 for DPB1. Because of strong linkage in the cohort, roughly five DR-DQ haplotypes were treated as single units for association and clustering. Among a few hundred genotyped donors of the cohort, an average of around 240,000 unique TCR beta nucleotide sequences were sequenced per donor, 15% to 20% of them non-productive.

Findings and caveats that apply to the study as a whole: A further reported finding was that TCR beta sequences accurately predicted the HLA-A and HLA-B alleles for most subjects in the first cohort. Strong co-occurrence of HLA alleles, especially DR and DQ, made assigning TCR associations to individual alleles difficult. According to the authors, the approach could potentially be generalized to other disease states and immunological phenotypes. According to a later genetic analysis, donors in an Asian-associated ancestry cluster had fewer N-insertions in productive TCRs than the approximately 700-donor mean. The earlier analysis of almost 600 of the donors excluded seventeen rarely observed V segments, including chromosome 9 orphons, because counts were too low. An association between a missense DCLRE1C variant and V-gene and J-gene trimming of TCR beta chains was found in a later genetic analysis and replicated in an independent cohort. In a later analysis, HLA-associated TCR beta chains showed more clonal expansion and lower generation probabilities than non-associated chains that were equally common. The cohort was sequenced for TCR beta chains only, and without alpha or paired-chain data the features that could be detected were limited. In the study, 164 TCR beta chains were listed as associated with cytomegalovirus. While some public TCRs were present in many individuals, most TCR sequences turned up only very rarely across donors. Most CMV-associated TCR beta chains appeared to be HLA-restricted in a later analysis, and the HLA associations seemed to be driven largely by CMV exposure. In a later analysis, TCR association rates were found to vary across HLA loci, with the most associated TCRs seen for DRB1 alleles and the fewest for HLA-C alleles. The classifier was reported to diagnose cytomegalovirus status with high specificity and sensitivity in both the original cohort and the validation cohort. HLA typing was unavailable for some donors at each locus, so association tests used only the typed subset. The sequencing pipeline was judged likely to have produced a cluster of highly shared sequence variants as a technical artifact. In vitro tests confirmed that a few of the cytomegalovirus-associated TCR beta chains recognize cytomegalovirus antigens. At a false discovery rate of 0.05, a later analysis linked roughly 17,000 TCR beta sequences to specific HLA alleles. Correlated functional status among segregating V segments might reflect linkage disequilibrium, but an unknown experimental factor could not be ruled out. Immune exposure information for the cohort was limited to CMV serostatus. A later analysis reported that several top co-occurrence clusters appeared linked to parvovirus B19, influenza, CMV and Epstein-Barr virus. Broadly in line with IMGT annotations, most TCR beta V segments showed up in productive rearrangements about 87% or about 30% of the time in an earlier analysis of several hundred of the donors. Presence/absence analyses assumed roughly uniform sequencing depth across donors, an assumption that may not hold.

The sample was PBMCs. The sequence came from a woman aged 25 to 39 in good health and CMV-seronegative.

Read as DNA, the sequence is TGTGCCAGCAGCCAAGAGGTGGCGGGAGGTCCCACAGATACGCAGTATTTT. This yields the protein CASSQEVAGGPTDTQYF. The rearranged chain carries TRBV4-2 and TRBJ2-3; TRBD2 aligns with 8 central bases. The CDR3 goes from the cysteine to the phenylalanine over 17 residues. CDR3 DNA is the only sequence kept; it has 51 bases, read in frame from the first base. Here V drops 0 bases and J drops 2 bases, and the junction holds 7 bases not matched to any gene. Via the germline V gene, CDR1 is LGHNA and CDR2 YNFKEQ.